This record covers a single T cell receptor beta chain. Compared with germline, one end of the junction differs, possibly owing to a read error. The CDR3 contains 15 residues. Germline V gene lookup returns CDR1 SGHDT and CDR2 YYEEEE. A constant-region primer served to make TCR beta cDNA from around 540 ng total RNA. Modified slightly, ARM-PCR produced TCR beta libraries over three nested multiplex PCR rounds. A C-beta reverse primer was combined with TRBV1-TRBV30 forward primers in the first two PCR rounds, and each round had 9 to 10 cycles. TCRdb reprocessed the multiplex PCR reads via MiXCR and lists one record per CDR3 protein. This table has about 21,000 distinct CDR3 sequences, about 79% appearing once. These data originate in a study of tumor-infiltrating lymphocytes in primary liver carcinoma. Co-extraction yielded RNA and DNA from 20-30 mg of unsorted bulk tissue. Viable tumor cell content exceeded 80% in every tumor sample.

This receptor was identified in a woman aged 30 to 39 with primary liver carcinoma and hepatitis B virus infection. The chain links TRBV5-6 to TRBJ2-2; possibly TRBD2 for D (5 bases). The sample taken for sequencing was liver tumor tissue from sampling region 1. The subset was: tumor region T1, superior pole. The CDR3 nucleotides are TGTGCCAGCAGATTGGCACCCAGAATCATCGGGGAGTTGTTTTTT. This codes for CASRLAPRIIGELFF.